These 10 T cell receptor beta chains were all obtained from the same sample, sequenced in a study of low-dose radiotherapy and immunotherapy resistance in tumors. Covering alpha and beta chains, TRAV- and TRBV-specific primers were used for the first-strand cDNA. TCR amplification used around 19 PCR cycles, a constant-region primer and a V-primer adapter. TCRdb re-called the reads with MiXCR, one entry per CDR3 protein. The sample lists roughly 14,000 distinct CDR3 sequences, approximately 61% occurring once. Receptors were obtained from a human donor with advanced metastatic prostate, ovarian, gallbladder or colorectal cancer (not recorded which). This table probably holds off-target reads from a library built for another chain.

This rearrangement joins TRBV7-8 to TRBJ2-7; 11 bases are a match to TRBD1. CDR3 length equals 15 residues. V lost 2 bases to trimming and J lost 3 bases; unmatched junction nucleotides: 3. Germline V gene data show CDR1 as SGHVS and CDR2 as FQNEAQ. DNA of the CDR3: TGTGCCAGCAGCTTATCCGGGACAGGGGGCTACGAGCAGTACTTC. Protein sequence: CASSLSGTGGYEQYF.

This clonotype has a handful of counts. This rearrangement joins TRBV28 to TRBJ1-5, with D possibly being TRBD1 (5 bases). Germline CDR1 reads MDHEN; CDR2 reads SYDVKM. V was clipped by 6 bases and J by 0 bases, with 15 bases between them. This CDR3 has 16 amino acids. The CDR3 DNA reads TGTGCCAGCAGGCGGGGGACGACCAGTAGCAATCAGCCCCAGCATTTT. Protein product: CASRRGTTSSNQPQHF.

The chain joins TRBV2 to TRBJ2-3, with TRBD2 matching over 9 bases. The CDR3 runs 17 residues. J lost 4 bases, V lost 7 bases, and 15 bases had no gene match. The germline gives CDR1 SNHLY, CDR2 FYNNEI. CDR3 nucleotide sequence: TGTGCCAGCAAACGTCAGATGCGGGGGGGGCTCCCAGATACGCAGTATTTT. The encoded protein is CASKRQMRGGLPDTQYF.

The chain joins TRBV27 to TRBJ2-3; 9 bases match TRBD2. V lost 3 bases to trimming and J lost 4 bases; unmatched junction nucleotides: 5. CDR1 and CDR2 (germline): MNHEY, SMNVEV (reference sequence). The CDR3 runs to 15 residues. The CDR3 reads CASSLWTSAADTQYF. The CDR3 region has the DNA TGTGCCAGCAGTTTGTGGACTAGCGCGGCAGATACGCAGTATTTT.

J is TRBJ2-3 and V is TRBV2, with 7 bases identical to TRBD1. The CDR3 extends over 16 amino acids. J gave up 0 bases and V 6 bases, and 9 bases lay outside the gene matches. The V gene's germline CDR1 is SNHLY and CDR2 FYNNEI. As DNA, the CDR3 is TGTGCCAGCAGAGACCAGGGACAGATTAGCACAGATACGCAGTATTTT. This encodes CASRDQGQISTDTQYF.

The CDR3 protein is CASSIDLPDREGNQPQHF. CDR3 bases: TGTGCCAGTAGTATAGACCTACCCGACAGGGAAGGTAATCAGCCCCAGCATTTT. The chain recombines TRBV19 with TRBJ1-5, with 7 nucleotides matching TRBD1. CDR1 and CDR2 from the germline V gene are LNHDA and SQIVND (reference sequence). The CDR3 is made up of 18 amino acids. Trimming removed 0 bases from V and 4 bases from J; junction bases left unmatched: 12. Full variable domain (rest looked up from reference TRBV19 and TRBJ1-5): DGGITQSPKYLFRKEGQNVTLSCEQNLNHDAMYWYRQDPGQGLRLIYYSQIVNDFQKGDIAEGYSVSREKKESFPLTVTSAQKNPTAFYLCASSIDLPDREGNQPQHFGDGTRLSIL.

This clonotype is labeled as medium-sized (0.01 to 0.1%). V gene TRBV11-2 combines with J gene TRBJ2-2; D unclear. CDR1 and CDR2 (germline): SGHAT, FQNNGV. This CDR3 contains 13 residues. The ends were cut back, 1 base at V and 6 bases at J, with 6 bases in the middle. This CDR3 is CASSLVGPGELFF. CDR3 nucleotides: TGTGCCAGCAGCTTAGTTGGCCCCGGGGAGCTGTTTTTT. Full variable domain (rest looked up from reference TRBV11-2 and TRBJ2-2): EAGVAQSPRYKIIEKRQSVAFWCNPISGHATLYWYQQILGQGPKLLIQFQNNGVVDDSQLPKDRFSAERLKGVDSTLKIQPAKLEDSAVYLCASSLVGPGELFFGEGSRLTVL.

The V gene is TRBV5-4, the J gene TRBJ2-1; 16 nucleotides match TRBD2. This CDR3 spans 17 amino acids. Trimming took 4 bases from V and 7 from J; bases not matched to a gene: 8. CDR1 SGHNT and CDR2 YYREEE come from the germline V gene (reference sequence). The CDR3 spells CASSGAGTSGRVNEQFF. CDR3 in DNA: TGTGCCAGCAGCGGTGCCGGGACTAGCGGGAGGGTAAATGAGCAGTTCTTC.

This clonotype occurred a few times. This chain links TRBV5-6 with TRBJ2-1; 10 positions agree with TRBD2. CDR1 is SGHDT and CDR2 is YYEEEE in the germline V gene. The CDR3 has 16 residues. V was pared by 0 bases and J by 6 bases, with 6 bases of the junction left unmatched. The CDR3 region has the DNA TGTGCCAGCAGCTTGGGCCTAGCGGGGGTTAGCAATGAGCAGTTCTTC. The encoded protein is CASSLGLAGVSNEQFF.

J is TRBJ1-5 and V is TRBV28; D perhaps matches TRBD1 (6 bases). Germline V gene lookup returns CDR1 MDHEN and CDR2 SYDVKM. Trimming took 3 bases from V and 8 from J, leaving 14 bases between them. There are 14 residues in the CDR3. This chain's CDR3 is CASSFGGGKEPQHF. The CDR3 nucleotides are TGTGCCAGCAGTTTCGGGGGGGGCAAGGAGCCCCAGCATTTT. The full variable domain, completed using reference TRBV28 and TRBJ1-5, is DVKVTQSSRYLVKRTGEKVFLECVQDMDHENMFWYRQDPGLGLRLIYFSYDVKMKEKGDIPEGYSVSREKKERFSLILESASTNQTSMYLCASSFGGGKEPQHFGDGTRLSIL.